A selection of T cell receptor beta chains follows, all from one sample in a study of CD8 T cells in ankylosing spondylitis. TCRdb reprocessed the 5' RACE reads via MiXCR and lists one record per CDR3 protein. The table has about 200,000 distinct CDR3 sequences, 7.3% seen once; the top ten hold 11% to 15%. Source material: blood, either unsorted or a sorted T cell fraction (not recorded which). These receptors all stem from a male donor with ankylosing spondylitis. Each CDR3 is given with its conserved first and last residue. The D gene is left open where the match is weak. Clone size, where shown, is once, few, many, or a class for clones that have expanded.

j_call d_call v_call clone_size cdr3_aa cdr3_nt
TRBJ2-1 TRBD2 TRBV20-1 many CSARDSLAGDNEQFF TGCAGTGCTAGAGATAGCCTAGCGGGGGACAATGAGCAGTTCTTC
TRBJ2-5 TRBD2 TRBV4-1 - CASAADGRYQETQYF TGCGCCAGCGCGGCGGACGGGAGGTATCAAGAGACCCAGTACTTC
TRBJ2-7 - TRBV10-3 many CAISVGLGQESEQYF TGTGCCATCAGTGTTGGGTTGGGGCAGGAGTCCGAGCAGTACTTC
TRBJ2-3 TRBD1 TRBV20-1 few CSARFHGDRTSTDTQYF TGCAGTGCTAGATTCCACGGGGACAGAACTAGCACAGATACGCAGTATTTT
TRBJ1-2 - TRBV7-8 many CASSLSGSYGYTF TGTGCCAGCAGCCTTTCCGGGTCATATGGCTACACCTTC
TRBJ1-1 - TRBV10-3 many CAISEGAQNTEAFF TGTGCCATCAGTGAAGGGGCTCAGAACACTGAAGCTTTCTTT
TRBJ2-5 TRBD2 TRBV6-1 few CASSEERGYQETQYF TGTGCCAGCAGTGAAGAGCGGGGGTACCAAGAGACCCAGTACTTC
TRBJ1-5 - TRBV7-8 many CASSQPQLGQPQHF TGTGCCAGCAGCCAACCTCAGCTTGGTCAGCCCCAGCATTTT
TRBJ2-7 - TRBV30 many CAWRLYMAEQYF TGTGCCTGGAGGCTCTACATGGCGGAGCAGTACTTC
TRBJ2-1 TRBD2 TRBV5-1 - CASSFAGVKDEQFF TGCGCCAGCAGCTTCGCGGGAGTTAAGGATGAGCAGTTCTTC
TRBJ2-2 TRBD1 TRBV4-3 - CASSPRTGQTGELFF TGCGCCAGCAGTCCGAGGACAGGGCAAACCGGGGAGCTGTTTTTT
TRBJ1-1 - TRBV7-3 many CASSPDRDGEAFF TGTGCCAGCAGCCCTGACCGGGACGGTGAAGCTTTCTTT
TRBJ1-1 - TRBV7-2 many CASSLGLGAFF TGTGCCAGCAGCCTAGGCCTGGGAGCTTTCTTT
TRBJ1-5 - TRBV20-1 many CSAQDYSGQPQHF TGCAGTGCCCAAGACTACTCGGGGCAGCCCCAGCATTTT
TRBJ1-2 - TRBV7-2 many CASSSWTVRANYGYTF TGTGCCAGCAGCTCCTGGACTGTTAGAGCCAACTATGGCTACACCTTC
TRBJ2-6 - TRBV27 few CASSLGRGTGANVLTF TGTGCCAGCAGTTTGGGGCGGGGTACTGGGGCCAACGTCCTGACTTTC
TRBJ1-2 - TRBV24-1 many CATSGRDNYGYTF TGTGCCACCAGTGGCCGGGACAACTATGGCTACACCTTC
TRBJ2-6 - TRBV6-1 - CATLTWGSGANVLTF TGTGCCACCCTGACCTGGGGCTCTGGGGCCAACGTCCTGACTTTC
TRBJ2-1 TRBD2 TRBV7-8 - CASSLGPSGQAGSYNEQFF TGTGCCAGCAGCTTAGGGCCTAGCGGTCAGGCCGGCTCCTACAATGAGCAGTTCTTC
TRBJ2-1 - TRBV27 - CASTGGGRSYNEQFF TGTGCCAGCACTGGGGGGGGCCGGTCCTACAATGAGCAGTTCTTC
TRBJ2-5 - TRBV5-1 many CASSSLHSQGGQETQYF TGCGCCAGCAGCTCCCTTCATTCACAGGGAGGCCAAGAGACCCAGTACTTC
TRBJ2-1 - TRBV18 few CASSPPRVGLANNEQFF TGTGCCAGCTCACCACCCAGGGTAGGGCTAGCGAACAATGAGCAGTTCTTC
TRBJ2-7 TRBD1 TRBV3-1 many CASSQVTGTGDLYEQYF TGTGCCAGCAGCCAAGTGACCGGGACAGGGGATTTATACGAGCAGTACTTC
TRBJ1-1 - TRBV29-1 - CSVGGAFF TGCAGCGTAGGAGGGGCTTTCTTT
TRBJ2-7 - TRBV21-1 few CASSKGDPSYEQYF TGTGCCAGCAGCAAAGGTGACCCCTCCTACGAGCAGTACTTC
TRBJ2-1 - TRBV28 many CASSLRTLNEQFF TGTGCCAGCAGTTTAAGGACTCTAAATGAGCAGTTCTTC
TRBJ2-2 - TRBV11-2 - CASSPTLDVTKNTGELFF TGTGCCAGCAGCCCAACCCTCGACGTAACCAAGAACACCGGGGAGCTGTTTTTT
TRBJ1-5 TRBD1 TRBV6-6 many CASRDRMEPQHF TGTGCCAGCAGGGACAGGATGGAGCCCCAGCATTTT
TRBJ2-7 TRBD1 TRBV7-9 many CASSLAGQGAREQYF TGTGCCAGCAGCTTAGCGGGACAGGGGGCGCGTGAGCAGTACTTC
TRBJ2-2 TRBD2 TRBV7-9 many CASSHLRGAGELFF TGTGCCAGCAGCCATCTTCGGGGGGCCGGGGAGCTGTTTTTT
TRBJ1-5 - TRBV27 - CASSFPQINQPQHF TGTGCCAGCAGTTTCCCACAGATCAATCAGCCCCAGCATTTT
TRBJ1-1 TRBD1 TRBV4-3 few CASSPGTGGTEAFF TGCGCCAGCAGCCCCGGGACAGGGGGCACTGAAGCTTTCTTT
TRBJ2-2 TRBD2 TRBV4-2 many CASSQELAGLIGELFF TGTGCCAGCAGCCAAGAACTAGCGGGGCTCATCGGGGAGCTGTTTTTT
TRBJ2-4 TRBD1 TRBV6-2/TRBV6-3 - CASSGDRAKNIQYF TGTGCCAGCAGTGGGGACAGAGCCAAAAACATTCAGTACTTC
TRBJ1-5 - TRBV29-1 - CSVRAGIGPQHF TGCAGCGTTCGGGCAGGTATAGGGCCCCAGCATTTT
TRBJ1-2 TRBD1 TRBV12-5 - CASGFGRDRPQGKDGYTF TGTGCTAGTGGTTTTGGACGGGACAGGCCCCAAGGGAAAGATGGCTACACCTTC
TRBJ1-6 - TRBV4-3 many CASSQDRGAWNSPLHF TGCGCCAGCAGCCAAGATAGGGGGGCATGGAATTCACCCCTCCACTTT
TRBJ2-2 TRBD2 TRBV20-1 - CSARPLIGSGGPNTGELFF TGCAGTGCTAGGCCCCTCATAGGGAGCGGGGGGCCTAACACCGGGGAGCTGTTTTTT
TRBJ2-1 TRBD2 TRBV6-1 - CASSPSGWNEQFF TGTGCCAGCAGTCCTAGCGGGTGGAATGAGCAGTTCTTC
TRBJ2-5 TRBD1 TRBV5-6 many CASSLQGWETQYF TGTGCCAGCAGCCTACAGGGGTGGGAGACCCAGTACTTC
TRBJ2-7 TRBD1 TRBV4-2 many CASSNTGGRDEQYF TGTGCCAGCAGCAACACAGGGGGGAGAGACGAGCAGTACTTC
TRBJ1-5 TRBD1 TRBV20-1 few CSARDDLGQGIDQPQHF TGCAGTGCTAGAGATGACCTCGGACAGGGTATCGATCAGCCCCAGCATTTT
TRBJ2-7 - TRBV30 few CAWTQGPPLEQYF TGTGCCTGGACCCAGGGGCCTCCCCTCGAGCAGTACTTC
TRBJ2-1 TRBD2 TRBV20-1 - CSAQEPRLADNEQFF TGCAGTGCTCAAGAGCCGAGACTAGCGGACAATGAGCAGTTCTTC
TRBJ1-2 TRBD1 TRBV5-1 many CASSSSPDRPASYGYTF TGCGCCAGCAGCTCATCACCGGACAGGCCGGCATCCTATGGCTACACCTTC
TRBJ2-7 - TRBV4-1 - CASNSEEGYSYEQDF TGCGCCAGCAACTCTGAAGAGGGGTACTCCTACGAGCAGGACTTC
TRBJ2-3 - TRBV9 - CASRADREDFTDTQYF TGTGCCAGCAGAGCTGACAGGGAGGATTTCACAGATACGCAGTATTTT
TRBJ2-7 - TRBV9 few CASSDKADPPTYYEQYF TGTGCCAGCAGCGATAAAGCGGATCCCCCGACTTACTACGAGCAGTACTTC
TRBJ2-1 - TRBV7-9 many CASSRRDNYYNEQFF TGTGCCAGCAGCCGACGGGACAACTACTACAATGAGCAGTTCTTC